The source of this T cell receptor (beta chain) is a study of T cells in Graves' hyperthyroidism and ophthalmopathy. As for this clonotype: Its antigen is undetermined.

RNA transcripts gave rise to amplified TCR beta CDR3 regions. An initial round of RT-PCR targeting the TCR CDR3 relied on the HTBI primer set. In TCRdb, the multiplex PCR reads were re-called with MiXCR into one record per CDR3 protein. The table shows under 350,000 distinct CDR3 sequences, with about an eighth occurring only once. Study conclusions and caveats: From stable hyperthyroidism, ophthalmopathy was set apart by a 13 V-J model.

The sequenced material came from blood. This clonotype originated in a woman aged 40 to 55 with Graves' ophthalmopathy.

The CDR3 loop reads CAWGAYKISYNSPLHF. The CDR3 DNA reads TGTGCCTGGGGGGCATACAAGATCTCCTATAATTCACCCCTCCACTTT. V gene TRBV30 combines with J gene TRBJ1-6, with D tentatively TRBD1 (5 bases). Trimming removed 5 bases from V and 0 bases from J, with 14 bases in between. CDR3 length: 16 amino acids. Germline V gene data show CDR1 as GTSNPN and CDR2 as SVGIG (reference sequence).